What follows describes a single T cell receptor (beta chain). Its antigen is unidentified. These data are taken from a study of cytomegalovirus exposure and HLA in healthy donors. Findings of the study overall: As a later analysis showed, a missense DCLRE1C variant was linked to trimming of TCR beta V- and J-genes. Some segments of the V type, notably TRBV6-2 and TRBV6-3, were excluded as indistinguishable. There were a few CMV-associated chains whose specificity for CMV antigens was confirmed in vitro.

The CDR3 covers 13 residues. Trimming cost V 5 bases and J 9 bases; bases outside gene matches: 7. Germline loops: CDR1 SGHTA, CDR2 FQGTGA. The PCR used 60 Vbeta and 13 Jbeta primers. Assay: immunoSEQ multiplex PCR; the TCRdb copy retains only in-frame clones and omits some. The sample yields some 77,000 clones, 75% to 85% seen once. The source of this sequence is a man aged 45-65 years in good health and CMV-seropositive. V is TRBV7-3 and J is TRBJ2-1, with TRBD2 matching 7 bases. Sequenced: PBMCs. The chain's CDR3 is CASSLWTRVEQFF. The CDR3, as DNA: TGTGCCAGCAGCCTATGGACTAGGGTTGAGCAGTTCTTC.